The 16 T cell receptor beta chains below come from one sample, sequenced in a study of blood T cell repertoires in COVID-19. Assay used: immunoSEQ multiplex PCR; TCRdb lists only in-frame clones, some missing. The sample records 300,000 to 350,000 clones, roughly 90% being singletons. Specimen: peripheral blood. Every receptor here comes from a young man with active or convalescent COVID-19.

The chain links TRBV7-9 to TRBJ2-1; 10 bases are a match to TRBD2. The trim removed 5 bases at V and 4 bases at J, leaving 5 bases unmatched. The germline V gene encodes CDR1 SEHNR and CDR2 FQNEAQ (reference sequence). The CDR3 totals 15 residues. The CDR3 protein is CASSPRTSGYNEQFF. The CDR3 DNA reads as TGTGCCAGCAGCCCCCGGACTAGCGGTTACAATGAGCAGTTCTTC.

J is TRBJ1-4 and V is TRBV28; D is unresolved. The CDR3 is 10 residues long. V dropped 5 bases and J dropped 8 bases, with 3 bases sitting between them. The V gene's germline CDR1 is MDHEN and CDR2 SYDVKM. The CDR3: CASSQEKLFF. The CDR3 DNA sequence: TGTGCCAGCAGTCAGGAAAAACTGTTTTTT. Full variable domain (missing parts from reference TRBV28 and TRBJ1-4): DVKVTQSSRYLVKRTGEKVFLECVQDMDHENMFWYRQDPGLGLRLIYFSYDVKMKEKGDIPEGYSVSREKKERFSLILESASTNQTSMYLCASSQEKLFFGSGTQLSVL.

The CDR3 sequence is CASTDPRDSNEKLFF. The CDR3, as DNA: TGTGCCAGCACCGACCCCAGAGACTCTAATGAAAAACTGTTTTTT. The chain couples TRBV2 to TRBJ1-4, with D unresolved. V was pared by 7 bases and J by 3 bases, with 15 bases between. The length of the CDR3 is 15 residues. Looked up from germline, CDR1 is SNHLY and CDR2 is FYNNEI.

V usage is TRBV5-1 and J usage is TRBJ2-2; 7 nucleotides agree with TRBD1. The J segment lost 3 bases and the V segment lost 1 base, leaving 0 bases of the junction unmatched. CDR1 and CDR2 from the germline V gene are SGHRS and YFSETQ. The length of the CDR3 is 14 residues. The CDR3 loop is CASSLQGDTGELFF. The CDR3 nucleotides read TGCGCCAGCAGCTTGCAGGGGGACACCGGGGAGCTGTTTTTT.

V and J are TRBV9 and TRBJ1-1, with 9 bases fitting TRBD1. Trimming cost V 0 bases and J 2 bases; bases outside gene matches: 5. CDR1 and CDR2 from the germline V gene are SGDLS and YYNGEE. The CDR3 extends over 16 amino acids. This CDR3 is CASSVGDRGGNTEAFF. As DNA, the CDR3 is TGTGCCAGCAGCGTAGGTGACAGGGGGGGAAACACTGAAGCTTTCTTT.

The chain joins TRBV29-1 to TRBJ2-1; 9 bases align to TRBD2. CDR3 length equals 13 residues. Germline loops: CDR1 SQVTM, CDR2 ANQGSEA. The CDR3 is CNGGLAGYNEQFF. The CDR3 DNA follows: TGCAACGGGGGCCTAGCGGGGTACAATGAGCAGTTCTTC.

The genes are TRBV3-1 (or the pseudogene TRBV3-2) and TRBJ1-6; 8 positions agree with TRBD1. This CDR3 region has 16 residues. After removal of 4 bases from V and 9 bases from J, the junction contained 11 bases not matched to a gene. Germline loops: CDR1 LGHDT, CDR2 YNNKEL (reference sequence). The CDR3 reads CASSRSGQGGISPLHF. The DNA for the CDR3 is TGTGCCAGCAGCCGCTCCGGACAGGGAGGGATTTCACCCCTCCACTTT.

The CDR3: CASSEVRGSNQPQHF. As DNA, the CDR3 is TGTGCCAGCAGTGAAGTACGGGGTAGCAATCAGCCCCAGCATTTT. The V call is TRBV6-1, the J call TRBJ1-5; D remains unclear. Deletions cut 1 base from V and 0 bases from J, with 7 bases between. The V gene's germline CDR1 is MNHNS and CDR2 SASEGT. The CDR3 runs to 15 residues.

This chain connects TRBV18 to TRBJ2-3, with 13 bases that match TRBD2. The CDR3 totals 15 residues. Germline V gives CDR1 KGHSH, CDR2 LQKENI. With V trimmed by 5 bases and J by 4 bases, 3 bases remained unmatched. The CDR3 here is CASSGLAGVPDTQYF. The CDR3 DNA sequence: TGTGCCAGCTCAGGACTAGCGGGAGTCCCAGATACGCAGTATTTT.

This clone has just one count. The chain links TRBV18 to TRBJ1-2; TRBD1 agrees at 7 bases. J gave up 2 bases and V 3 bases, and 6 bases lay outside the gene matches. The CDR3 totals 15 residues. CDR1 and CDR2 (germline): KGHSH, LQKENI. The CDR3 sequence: CASSPEGARNYGYTF. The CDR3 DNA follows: TGTGCCAGCTCACCCGAGGGGGCGAGGAACTATGGCTACACCTTC. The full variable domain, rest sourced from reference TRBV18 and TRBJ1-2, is NAGVMQNPRHLVRRRGQEARLRCSPMKGHSHVYWYRQLPEEGLKFMVYLQKENIIDESGMPKERFSAEFPKEGPSILRIQQVVRGDSAAYFCASSPEGARNYGYTFGSGTRLTVV.

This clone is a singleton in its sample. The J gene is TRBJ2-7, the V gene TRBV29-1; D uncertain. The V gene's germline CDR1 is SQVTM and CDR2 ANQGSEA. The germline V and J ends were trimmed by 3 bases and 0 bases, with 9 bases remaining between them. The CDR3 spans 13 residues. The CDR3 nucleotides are TGCAGCGTTGACCGGGTGGACTCCTACGAGCAGTACTTC. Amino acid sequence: CSVDRVDSYEQYF.

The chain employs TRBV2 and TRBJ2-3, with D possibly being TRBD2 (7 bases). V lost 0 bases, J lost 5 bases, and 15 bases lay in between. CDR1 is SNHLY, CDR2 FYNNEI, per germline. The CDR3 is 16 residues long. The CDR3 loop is CASSEAWGGAGDTQYF. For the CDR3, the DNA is TGTGCCAGCAGTGAAGCTTGGGGGGGCGCAGGAGATACGCAGTATTTT.

The CDR3 DNA reads as TGTGCCAGCAGCGTGGAAACAGGGACTGGAAACACCATATATTTT. Translation: CASSVETGTGNTIYF. This chain uses TRBV9 with TRBJ1-3; the D gene is possibly TRBD1 (6 bases). Germline V CDR1 and CDR2: SGDLS, YYNGEE. CDR3 length equals 15 residues. Trimming left V 2 bases short and J 2 bases short, with 11 bases between.

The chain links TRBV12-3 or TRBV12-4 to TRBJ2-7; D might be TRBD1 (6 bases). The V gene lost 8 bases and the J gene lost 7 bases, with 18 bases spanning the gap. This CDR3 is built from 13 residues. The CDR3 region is CASRRDIGSEQYF. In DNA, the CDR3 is TGTGCCAGCCGTCGGGACATTGGATCGGAGCAGTACTTC.

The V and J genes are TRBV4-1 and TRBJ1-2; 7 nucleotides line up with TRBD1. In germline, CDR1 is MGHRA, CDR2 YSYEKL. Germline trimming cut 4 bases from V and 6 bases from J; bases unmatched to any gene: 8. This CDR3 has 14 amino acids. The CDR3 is CASSLTGEPHGYTF. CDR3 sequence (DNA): TGCGCCAGCAGCCTTACAGGGGAGCCTCATGGCTACACCTTC.

CDR3 sequence reads: CASSPTGGPAEAFF. Here the CDR3 DNA reads TGTGCCAGCAGCCCCACAGGGGGCCCCGCTGAAGCTTTCTTT. This chain uses TRBV11-2 with TRBJ1-1; 9 bases line up with TRBD1. The CDR3 is 14 residues long. The V segment lost 5 bases and the J segment 6 bases; nucleotides outside the gene matches: 7. CDR1 is SGHAT and CDR2 is FQNNGV in the germline V gene.